Below are 5 T cell receptor beta chains sequenced from a single sample in a study of a mutant IDH1 vaccine in newly diagnosed glioma. Produced via immunoSEQ multiplex PCR; TCRdb's table is partial and in-frame only. This table holds 70,000 or so clones, around 80% found once. Time point in this sample: baseline, week 1 (first vaccination visit). Specified treatment: pre-vaccination baseline after standard-of-care therapy. The material sequenced was peripheral blood mononuclear cells (PBMCs), taken from a glioma patient treated with radiotherapy, temozolomide or both. The receptors shown here come from a woman between 18 and 29 years old with glioma. Some clones in this sample may be carry-over from other donors' samples.

The V gene is TRBV7-9, the J gene TRBJ1-2, with D uncertain. Germline CDR1 and CDR2: SEHNR and FQNEAQ (reference sequence). The CDR3 has 13 residues. This CDR3 reads CAAPDGANYGYTF. CDR3 nucleotides: TGTGCTGCCCCGGATGGGGCTAACTATGGCTACACCTTC. Based on the CDR3 plus reference TRBV7-9 and TRBJ1-2, the full variable domain is DTGVSQNPRHKITKRGQNVTFRCDPISEHNRLYWYRQTLGQGPEFLTYFQNEAQLEKSRLLSDRFSAERPKGSFSTLEIQRTEQGDSAMYLCAAPDGANYGYTFGSGTRLTVV.

The chain is built from TRBV7-2 and TRBJ2-3; the match to TRBD2 covers 10 bases. The V segment lost 5 bases and the J segment 4 bases; nucleotides outside the gene matches: 12. CDR3 length: 17 residues. Germline V CDR1 and CDR2: SGHTA, FQGNSA. CDR3 nucleotides: TGTGCCAGCAGCCGTCGGACAGCGGGAGGGCCCCCAGATACGCAGTATTTT. It translates to CASSRRTAGGPPDTQYF.

The chain joins TRBV12-2 to TRBJ1-5; no check of the table's D call, TRBD1, against the DNA was made. TRBV12-2 is recorded as a pseudogene. The CDR3 has 16 amino acids. The CDR3 spells CASRLVKAGANQPQHF. The CDR3 coding sequence is TGTGCAAGTCGCTTAGTAAAGGCAGGGGCGAATCAGCCCCAGCATTTT.

The table lists this clone with a count of one. The genes are TRBV4-1 and TRBJ2-5, with 11 nucleotides matching TRBD2. The CDR3 spans 15 residues. Per germline, CDR1 MGHRA and CDR2 YSYEKL. V lost 4 bases and J lost 1; bases outside the gene matches: 2. The CDR3 loop is CASSRLAGLQETQYF. Here the CDR3 DNA reads TGCGCCAGCAGCCGACTAGCGGGGCTCCAAGAGACCCAGTACTTC.

V usage is TRBV4-3 and J usage is TRBJ2-7; the match to TRBD1 covers 8 bases. The CDR3 spans 14 residues. The junction had 6 bases not matched to a gene; V was cut back by 0 bases and J by 8 bases. Germline CDR1 is LGHNA and CDR2 is YSLEER. In DNA, the CDR3 is TGCGCCAGCAGCCAAGACAGGGGGCGCCGCAAGCAGTACTTC. Its translation: CASSQDRGRRKQYF.